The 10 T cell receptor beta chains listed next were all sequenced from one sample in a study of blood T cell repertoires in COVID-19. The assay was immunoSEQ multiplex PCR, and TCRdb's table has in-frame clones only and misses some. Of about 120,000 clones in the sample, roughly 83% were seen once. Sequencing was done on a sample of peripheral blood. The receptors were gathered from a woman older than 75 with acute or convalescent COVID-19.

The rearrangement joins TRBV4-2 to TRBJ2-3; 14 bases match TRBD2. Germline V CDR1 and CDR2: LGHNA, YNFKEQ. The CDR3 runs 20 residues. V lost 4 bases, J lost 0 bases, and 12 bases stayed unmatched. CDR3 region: CASSRQRLAGGPSSTDTQYF. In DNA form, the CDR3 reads TGTGCCAGCAGCCGCCAACGACTAGCGGGGGGGCCCTCTAGCACAGATACGCAGTATTTT.

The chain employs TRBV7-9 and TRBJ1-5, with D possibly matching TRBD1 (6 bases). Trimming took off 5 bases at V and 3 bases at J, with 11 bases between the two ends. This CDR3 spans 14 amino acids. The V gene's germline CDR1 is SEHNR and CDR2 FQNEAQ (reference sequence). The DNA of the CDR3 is TGTGCCAGCAGCCCCCGGGACACCAATCAGCCCCAGCATTTT. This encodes CASSPRDTNQPQHF.

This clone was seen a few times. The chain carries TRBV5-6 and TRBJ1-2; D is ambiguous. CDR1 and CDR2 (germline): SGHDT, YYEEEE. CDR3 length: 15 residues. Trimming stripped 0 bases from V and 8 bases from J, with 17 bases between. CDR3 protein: CASSLGRGLGGGYTF. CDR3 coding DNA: TGTGCCAGCAGCTTGGGGCGCGGGTTAGGAGGGGGCTACACCTTC.

The DNA of the CDR3 is TGTGCCAGCAGCTTAGTTTCAGGGTCCTACGAGCAGTACTTC. Translated, it gives CASSLVSGSYEQYF. The V gene is TRBV7-2, the J gene TRBJ2-7; maybe TRBD1 (5 bases). Germline assignment: CDR1 SGHTA and CDR2 FQGNSA. Trimming stripped 1 base from V and 1 base from J, with 8 bases between. There are 14 residues in the CDR3.

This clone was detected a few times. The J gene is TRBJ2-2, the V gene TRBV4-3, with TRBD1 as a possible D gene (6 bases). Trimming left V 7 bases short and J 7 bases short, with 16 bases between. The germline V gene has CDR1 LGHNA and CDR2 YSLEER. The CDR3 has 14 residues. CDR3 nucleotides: TGCGCCAGCACTCAGGGGCCCGCGAGCGGGGAGCTGTTTTTT. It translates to CASTQGPASGELFF.

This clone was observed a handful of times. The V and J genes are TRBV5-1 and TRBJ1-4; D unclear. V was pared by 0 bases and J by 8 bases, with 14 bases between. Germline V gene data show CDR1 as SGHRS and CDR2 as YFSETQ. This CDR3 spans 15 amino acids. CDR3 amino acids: CASSLGPGIDEKLFF. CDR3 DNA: TGCGCCAGCAGCTTGGGTCCCGGGATAGACGAAAAACTGTTTTTT.

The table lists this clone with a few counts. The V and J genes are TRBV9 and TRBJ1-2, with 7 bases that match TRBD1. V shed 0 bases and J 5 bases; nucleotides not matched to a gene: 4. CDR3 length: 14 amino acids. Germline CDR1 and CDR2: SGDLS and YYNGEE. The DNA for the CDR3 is TGTGCCAGCAGCGTAGCTCTCAGGGGGTATGGCTACACCTTC. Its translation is CASSVALRGYGYTF.

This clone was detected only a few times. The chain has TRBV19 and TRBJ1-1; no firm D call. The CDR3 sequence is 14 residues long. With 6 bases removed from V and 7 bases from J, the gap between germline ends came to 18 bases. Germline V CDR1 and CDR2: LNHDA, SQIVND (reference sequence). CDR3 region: CASSAGLVMGEAFF. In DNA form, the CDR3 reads TGTGCCAGTAGCGCCGGACTGGTGATGGGTGAAGCTTTCTTT.

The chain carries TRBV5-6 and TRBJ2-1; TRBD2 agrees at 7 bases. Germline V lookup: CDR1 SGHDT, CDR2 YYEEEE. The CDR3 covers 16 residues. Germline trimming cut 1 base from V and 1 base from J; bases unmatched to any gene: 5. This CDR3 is CASSLMAGASYNEQFF. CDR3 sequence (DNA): TGTGCCAGCAGCTTGATGGCGGGAGCATCCTACAATGAGCAGTTCTTC.

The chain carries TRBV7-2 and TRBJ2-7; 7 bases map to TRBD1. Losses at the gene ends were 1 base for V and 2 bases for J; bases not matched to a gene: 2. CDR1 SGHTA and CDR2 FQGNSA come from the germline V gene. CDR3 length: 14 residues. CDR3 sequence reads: CASSLDRGTYEQYF. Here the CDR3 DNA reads TGTGCCAGCAGCTTAGACAGGGGAACCTACGAGCAGTACTTC.